This TCR beta chain comes out of a study of blood T cell repertoires in COVID-19. The wider study: Samples taken during acute and convalescent COVID-19 were collected in the United States, Italy and Spain.

Deletions cut 6 bases from V and 0 bases from J, with 11 bases between. CDR3 length: 15 residues. Germline V gene data show CDR1 as SEHNR and CDR2 as FQNEAQ (reference sequence). TCRdb keeps only in-frame clones here, not all; method: immunoSEQ multiplex PCR. Counted here are some 80,000 clones, 60% to 85% occurring once; the ten biggest clones make up 5% to 6%. This chain joins TRBV7-9 and TRBJ2-2, with a tentative D call TRBD1 (6 bases). The sample was peripheral blood. The clonotype comes from a woman at least 80 years old with active or convalescent COVID-19. The CDR3 region is CASRTGQTNTGELFF. In DNA, the CDR3 is TGTGCCAGCAGGACCGGACAGACGAACACCGGGGAGCTGTTTTTT.